The present entry profiles one T cell receptor beta chain with its context. This entry is derived from a study of shared clonotypes between healthy human individuals. Generated by immunoSEQ multiplex PCR, the TCRdb table keeps only in-frame clones and is missing some. The sample shows about 2.3 million clones, 92% of them seen only once. This CDR3 contains 14 residues. Germline CDR1 and CDR2: SQVTM and ANQGSEA. V gave up 4 bases and J gave up 4 bases; unmatched junction bases: 6. This sequence joins TRBV29-1 and TRBJ2-2; TRBD1 matches at 7 bases. This receptor was identified in a man between 18 and 29 years old in good health. Some clones in this sample may be carry-over from other donors' samples. The sequenced sample was naive CD4+ T cells from PBMCs. As to subset: CD45RA+ positively selected. Here the CDR3 reads CSVGGGIVTGELFF. CDR3 sequence (DNA): TGCAGCGTTGGAGGGGGCATTGTCACCGGGGAGCTGTTTTTT.